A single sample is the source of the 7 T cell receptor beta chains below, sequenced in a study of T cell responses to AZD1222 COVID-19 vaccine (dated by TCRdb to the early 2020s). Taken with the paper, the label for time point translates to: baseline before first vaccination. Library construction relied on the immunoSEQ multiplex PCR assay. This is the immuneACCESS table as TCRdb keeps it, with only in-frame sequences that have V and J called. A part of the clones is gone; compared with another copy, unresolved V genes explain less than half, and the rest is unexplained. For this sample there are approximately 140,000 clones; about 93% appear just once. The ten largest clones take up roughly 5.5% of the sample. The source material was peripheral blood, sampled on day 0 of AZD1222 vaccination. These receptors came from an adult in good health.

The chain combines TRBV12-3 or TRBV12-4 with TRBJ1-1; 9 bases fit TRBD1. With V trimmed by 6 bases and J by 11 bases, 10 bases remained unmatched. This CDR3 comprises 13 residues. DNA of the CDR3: TGTGCCAGCAGGGGACAGGGAGGGCGCGGGGCTTTCTTT. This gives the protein CASRGQGGRGAFF.

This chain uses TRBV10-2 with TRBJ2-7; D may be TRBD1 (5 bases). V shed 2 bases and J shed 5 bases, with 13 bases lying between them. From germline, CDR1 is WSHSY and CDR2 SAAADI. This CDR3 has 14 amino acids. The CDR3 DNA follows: TGCGCCAGCAGTGAGGGATCGGGCAGGGACGAGCAGTACTTC. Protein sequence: CASSEGSGRDEQYF.

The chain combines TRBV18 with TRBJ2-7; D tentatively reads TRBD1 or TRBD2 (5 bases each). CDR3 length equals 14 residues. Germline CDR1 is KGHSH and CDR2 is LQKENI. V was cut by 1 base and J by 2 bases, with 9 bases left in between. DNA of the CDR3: TGTGCCAGCTCACCACGGCAGGGAGCCTACGAGCAGTACTTC. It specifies CASSPRQGAYEQYF.

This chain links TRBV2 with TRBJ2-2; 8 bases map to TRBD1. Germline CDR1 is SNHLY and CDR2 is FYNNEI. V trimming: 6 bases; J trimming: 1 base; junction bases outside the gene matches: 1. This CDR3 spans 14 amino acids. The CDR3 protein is CASRGTGNTGELFF. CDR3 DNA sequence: TGTGCCAGCAGGGGGACAGGGAACACCGGGGAGCTGTTTTTT.

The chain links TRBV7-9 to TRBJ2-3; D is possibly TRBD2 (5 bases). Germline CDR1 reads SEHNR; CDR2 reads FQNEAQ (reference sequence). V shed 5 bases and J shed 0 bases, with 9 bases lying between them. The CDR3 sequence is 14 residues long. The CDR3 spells CASSGGYSTDTQYF. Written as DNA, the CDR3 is TGTGCCAGCAGCGGCGGGTATAGCACAGATACGCAGTATTTT.

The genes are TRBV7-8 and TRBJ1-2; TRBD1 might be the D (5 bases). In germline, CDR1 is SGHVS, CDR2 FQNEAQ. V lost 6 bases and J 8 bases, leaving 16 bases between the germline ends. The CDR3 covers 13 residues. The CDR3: CASRSGLGEGYTF. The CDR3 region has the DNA TGTGCCAGCAGATCGGGGCTGGGGGAAGGCTACACCTTC.

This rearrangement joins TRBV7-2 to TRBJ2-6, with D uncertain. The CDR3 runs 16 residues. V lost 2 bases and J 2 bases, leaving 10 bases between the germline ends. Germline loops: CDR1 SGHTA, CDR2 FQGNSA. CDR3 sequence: CASSLIRPAGANVLTF. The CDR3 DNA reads TGTGCCAGCAGCTTAATTCGCCCAGCTGGGGCCAACGTCCTGACTTTC.